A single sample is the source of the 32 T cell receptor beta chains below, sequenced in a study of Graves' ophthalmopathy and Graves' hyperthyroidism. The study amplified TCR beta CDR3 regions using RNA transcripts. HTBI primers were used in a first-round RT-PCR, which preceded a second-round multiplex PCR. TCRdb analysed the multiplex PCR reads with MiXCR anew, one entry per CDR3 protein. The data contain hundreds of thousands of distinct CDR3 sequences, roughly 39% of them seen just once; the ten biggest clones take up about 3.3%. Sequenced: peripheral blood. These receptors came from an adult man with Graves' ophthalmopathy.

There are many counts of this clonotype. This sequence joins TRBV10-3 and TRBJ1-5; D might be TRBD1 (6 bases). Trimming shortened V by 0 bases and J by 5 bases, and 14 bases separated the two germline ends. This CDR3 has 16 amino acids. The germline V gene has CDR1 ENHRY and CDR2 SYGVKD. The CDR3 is CAISESLGGIDQPQHF. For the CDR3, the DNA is TGTGCCATCAGTGAGTCGTTAGGGGGAATCGATCAGCCCCAGCATTTT.

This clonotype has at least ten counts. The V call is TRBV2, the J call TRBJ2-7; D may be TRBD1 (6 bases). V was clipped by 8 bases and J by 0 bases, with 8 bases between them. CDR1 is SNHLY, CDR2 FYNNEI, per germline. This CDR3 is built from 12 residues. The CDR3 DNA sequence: TGTGCCAGCGACAGGAGCTCCTACGAGCAGTACTTC. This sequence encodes CASDRSSYEQYF.

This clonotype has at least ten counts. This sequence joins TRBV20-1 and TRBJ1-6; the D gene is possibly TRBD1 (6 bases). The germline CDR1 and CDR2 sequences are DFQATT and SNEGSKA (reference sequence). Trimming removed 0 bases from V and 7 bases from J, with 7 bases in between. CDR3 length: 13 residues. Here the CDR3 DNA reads TGCAGTGCTAGAGAGGGGGCAAATTCACCCCTCCACTTT. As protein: CSAREGANSPLHF.

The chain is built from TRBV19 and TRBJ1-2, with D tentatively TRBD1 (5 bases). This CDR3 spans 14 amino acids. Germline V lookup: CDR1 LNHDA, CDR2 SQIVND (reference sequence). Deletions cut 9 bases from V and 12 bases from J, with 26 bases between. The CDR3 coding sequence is TGTGCCAGCAGCCACCCGGGACTGAGCTCTGGAAACACCTTC. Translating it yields CASSHPGLSSGNTF.

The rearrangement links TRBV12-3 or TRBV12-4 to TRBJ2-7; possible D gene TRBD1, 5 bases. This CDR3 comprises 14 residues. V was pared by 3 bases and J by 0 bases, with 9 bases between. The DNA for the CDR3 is TGTGCCAGCAGTTTCTTAGGGGCCTCCTACGAGCAGTACTTC. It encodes CASSFLGASYEQYF.

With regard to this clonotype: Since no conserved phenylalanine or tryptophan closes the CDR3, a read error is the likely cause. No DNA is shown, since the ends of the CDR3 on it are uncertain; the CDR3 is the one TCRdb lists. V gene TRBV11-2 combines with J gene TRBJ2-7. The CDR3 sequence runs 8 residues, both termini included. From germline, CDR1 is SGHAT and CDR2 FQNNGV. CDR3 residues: CASSLERS.

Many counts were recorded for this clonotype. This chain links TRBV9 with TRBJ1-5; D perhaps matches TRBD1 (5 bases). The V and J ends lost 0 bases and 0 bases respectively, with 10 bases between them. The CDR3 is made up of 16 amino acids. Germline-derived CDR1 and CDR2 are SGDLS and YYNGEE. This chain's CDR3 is CASSVDPGPSNQPQHF. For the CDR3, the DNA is TGTGCCAGCAGCGTAGATCCAGGGCCTAGCAATCAGCCCCAGCATTTT.

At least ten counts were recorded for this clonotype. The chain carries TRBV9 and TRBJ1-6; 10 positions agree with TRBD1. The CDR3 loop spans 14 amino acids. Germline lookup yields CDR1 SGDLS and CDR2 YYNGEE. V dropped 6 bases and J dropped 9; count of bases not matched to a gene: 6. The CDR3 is CASTRQGASSPLHF. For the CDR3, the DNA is TGTGCCAGCACCAGACAGGGGGCTTCTTCACCCCTCCACTTT. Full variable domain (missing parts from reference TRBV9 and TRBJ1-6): DSGVTQTPKHLITATGQRVTLRCSPRSGDLSVYWYQQSLDQGLQFLIQYYNGEERAKGNILERFSAQQFPDLHSELNLSSLELGDSALYFCASTRQGASSPLHFGNGTRLTVT.

CDR3 in DNA: TGTGCCACCAGCAGCCAAACAGGGGAGACCCAGTACTTC. It yields the protein CATSSQTGETQYF. V and J are TRBV15 and TRBJ2-5; tentative D call: TRBD1 (6 bases). Germline assignment: CDR1 LNHNV and CDR2 YYDKDF (reference sequence). The CDR3 is 13 residues long. V dropped 3 bases and J dropped 5 bases, with 10 bases sitting between them.

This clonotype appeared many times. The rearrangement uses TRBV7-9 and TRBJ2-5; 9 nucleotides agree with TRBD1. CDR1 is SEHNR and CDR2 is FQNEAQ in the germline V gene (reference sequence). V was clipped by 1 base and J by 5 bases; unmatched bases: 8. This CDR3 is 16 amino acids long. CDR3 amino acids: CASSLGEQGALETQYF. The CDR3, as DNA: TGTGCCAGCAGCTTAGGCGAACAGGGGGCCCTGGAGACCCAGTACTTC. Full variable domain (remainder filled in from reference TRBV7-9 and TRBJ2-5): DTGVSQNPRHKITKRGQNVTFRCDPISEHNRLYWYRQTLGQGPEFLTYFQNEAQLEKSRLLSDRFSAERPKGSFSTLEIQRTEQGDSAMYLCASSLGEQGALETQYFGPGTRLLVL.

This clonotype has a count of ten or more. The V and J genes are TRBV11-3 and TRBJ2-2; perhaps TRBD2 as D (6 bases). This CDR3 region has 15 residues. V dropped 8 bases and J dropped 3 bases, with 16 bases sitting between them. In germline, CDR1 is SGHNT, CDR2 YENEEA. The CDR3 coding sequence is TGTGCCAGCGGGGTTGGCGGGACCGACACCGGGGAGCTGTTTTTT. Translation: CASGVGGTDTGELFF. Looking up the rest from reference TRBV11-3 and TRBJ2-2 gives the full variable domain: EAGVVQSPRYKIIEKKQPVAFWCNPISGHNTLYWYLQNLGQGPELLIRYENEEAVDDSQLPKDRFSAERLKGVDSTLKIQPAELGDSAVYLCASGVGGTDTGELFFGEGSRLTVL.

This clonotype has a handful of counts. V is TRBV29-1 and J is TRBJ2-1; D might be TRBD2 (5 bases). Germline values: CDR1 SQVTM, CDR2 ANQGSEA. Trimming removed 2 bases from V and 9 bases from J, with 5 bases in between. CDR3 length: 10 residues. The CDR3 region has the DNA TGCAGCGTTGAACGGGGTGAGCAGTTCTTC. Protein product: CSVERGEQFF.

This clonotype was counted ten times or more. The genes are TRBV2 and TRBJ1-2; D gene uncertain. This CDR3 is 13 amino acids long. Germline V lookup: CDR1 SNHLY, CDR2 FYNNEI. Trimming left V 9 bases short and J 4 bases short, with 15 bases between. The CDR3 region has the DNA TGTGCCAGGGAGAGAGGGATGGTCTATGGCTACACCTTC. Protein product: CARERGMVYGYTF. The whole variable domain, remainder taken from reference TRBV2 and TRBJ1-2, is EPEVTQTPSHQVTQMGQEVILRCVPISNHLYFYWYRQILGQKVEFLVSFYNNEISEKSEIFDDQFSVERPDGSNFTLKIRSTKLEDSAMYFCARERGMVYGYTFGSGTRLTVV.

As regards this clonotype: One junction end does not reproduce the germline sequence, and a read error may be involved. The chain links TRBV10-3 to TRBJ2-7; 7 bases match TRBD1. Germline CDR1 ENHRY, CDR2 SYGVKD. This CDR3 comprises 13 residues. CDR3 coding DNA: TGTGCCATCAGGGGGACAGTCTCCTACGAGCAGTATTTC. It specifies CAIRGTVSYEQYF.

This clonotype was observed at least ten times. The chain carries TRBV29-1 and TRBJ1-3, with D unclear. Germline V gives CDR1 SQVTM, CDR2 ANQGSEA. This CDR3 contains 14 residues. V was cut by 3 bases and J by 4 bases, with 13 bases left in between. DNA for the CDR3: TGCAGCGTTGATCGTCGGGGATCAGGAAACACCATATATTTT. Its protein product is CSVDRRGSGNTIYF.

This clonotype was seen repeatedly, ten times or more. CDR3 protein: CSVEDLGEGAGYTF. As DNA, the CDR3 is TGCAGCGTTGAAGATCTTGGCGAGGGGGCTGGCTACACCTTC. V gene TRBV29-1 combines with J gene TRBJ1-2, with 7 nucleotides matching TRBD1. The CDR3 is 14 residues long. Per the germline V gene, CDR1 is SQVTM and CDR2 is ANQGSEA. V lost 0 bases, J lost 7 bases, and 8 bases stayed unmatched.

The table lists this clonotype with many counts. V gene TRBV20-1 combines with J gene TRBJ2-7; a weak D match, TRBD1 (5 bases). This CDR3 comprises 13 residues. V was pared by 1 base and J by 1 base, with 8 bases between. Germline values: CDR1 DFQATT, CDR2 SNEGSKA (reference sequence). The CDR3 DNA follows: TGCAGTGCTAGAGGGGGCGAATCCTACGAGCAGTACTTC. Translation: CSARGGESYEQYF.

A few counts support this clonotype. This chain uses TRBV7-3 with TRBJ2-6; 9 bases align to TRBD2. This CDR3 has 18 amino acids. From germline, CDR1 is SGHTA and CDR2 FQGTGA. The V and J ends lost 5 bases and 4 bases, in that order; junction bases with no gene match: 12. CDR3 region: CASSPSITGLAGANVLTF. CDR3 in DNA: TGTGCCAGCAGCCCCAGCATAACCGGACTAGCGGGGGCCAACGTCCTGACTTTC.

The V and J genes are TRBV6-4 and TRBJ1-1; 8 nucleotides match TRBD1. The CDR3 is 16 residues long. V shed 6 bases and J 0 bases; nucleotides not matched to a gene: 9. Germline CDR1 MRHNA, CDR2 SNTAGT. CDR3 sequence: CASSARTGNLNTEAFF. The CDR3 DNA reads TGTGCCAGCAGCGCCCGGACAGGGAACCTGAACACTGAAGCTTTCTTT.

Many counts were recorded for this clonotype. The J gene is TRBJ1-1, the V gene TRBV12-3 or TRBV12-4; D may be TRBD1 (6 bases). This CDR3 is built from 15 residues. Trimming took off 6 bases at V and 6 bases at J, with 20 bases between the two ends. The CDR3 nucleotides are TGTGCCAGCAGATTAACAGGGAGGAAGTCCCCTGAAGCTTTCTTT. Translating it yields CASRLTGRKSPEAFF.

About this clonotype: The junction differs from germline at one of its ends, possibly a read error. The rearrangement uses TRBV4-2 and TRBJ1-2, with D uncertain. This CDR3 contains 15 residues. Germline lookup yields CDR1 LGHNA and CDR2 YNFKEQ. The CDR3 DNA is TGTGCCGGCAGCCAAGAAAGGACGGAACTCTATGGCTACACCTTC. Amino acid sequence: CAGSQERTELYGYTF.

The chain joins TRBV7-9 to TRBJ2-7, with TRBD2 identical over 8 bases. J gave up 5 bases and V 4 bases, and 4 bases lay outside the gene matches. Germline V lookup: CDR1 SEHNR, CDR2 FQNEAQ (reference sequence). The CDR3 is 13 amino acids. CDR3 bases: TGTGCCAGCAGCTCCGGGAGGGGTCACGAGCAGTACTTC. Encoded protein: CASSSGRGHEQYF.

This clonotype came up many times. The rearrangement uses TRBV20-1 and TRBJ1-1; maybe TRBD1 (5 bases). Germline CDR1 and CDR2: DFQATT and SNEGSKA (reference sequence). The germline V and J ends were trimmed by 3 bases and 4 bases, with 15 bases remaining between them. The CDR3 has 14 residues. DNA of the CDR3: TGCAGTGCTAGTGGCAGGGCGGAGGGCACTGAAGCTTTCTTT. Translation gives CSASGRAEGTEAFF.

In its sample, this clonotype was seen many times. The CDR3 DNA is TGTGCCACCAGCAGTGAGCGTGGGGGGGCCAACGTCCTGACTTTC. Amino acid sequence: CATSSERGGANVLTF. The V gene is TRBV15, the J gene TRBJ2-6; D gene unclear. Trimming stripped 3 bases from V and 4 bases from J, with 10 bases between. There are 15 residues in the CDR3. Per germline, CDR1 LNHNV and CDR2 YYDKDF (reference sequence).

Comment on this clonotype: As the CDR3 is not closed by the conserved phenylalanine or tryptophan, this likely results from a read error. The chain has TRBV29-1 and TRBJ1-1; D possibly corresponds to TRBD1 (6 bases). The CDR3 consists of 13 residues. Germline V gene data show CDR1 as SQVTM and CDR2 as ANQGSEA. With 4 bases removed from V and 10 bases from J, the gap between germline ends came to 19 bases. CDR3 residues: CSVGSFRGCGAFI. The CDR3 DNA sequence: TGCAGCGTTGGGAGTTTCAGGGGATGTGGAGCTTTCATT.

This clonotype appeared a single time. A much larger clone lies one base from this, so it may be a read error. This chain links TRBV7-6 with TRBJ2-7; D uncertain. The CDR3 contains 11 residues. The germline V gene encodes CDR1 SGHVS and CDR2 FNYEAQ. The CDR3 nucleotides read TGTTCCAGCAGCTTGGCCATCGAGCAGTACTTC. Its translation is CSSSLAIEQYF.

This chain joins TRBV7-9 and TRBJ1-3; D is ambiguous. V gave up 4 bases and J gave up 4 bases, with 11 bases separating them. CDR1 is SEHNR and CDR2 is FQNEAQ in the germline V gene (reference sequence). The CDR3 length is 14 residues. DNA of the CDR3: TGTGCCAGCAGCTCCCAGCGGAAGGGAAACACCATATATTTT. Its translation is CASSSQRKGNTIYF.

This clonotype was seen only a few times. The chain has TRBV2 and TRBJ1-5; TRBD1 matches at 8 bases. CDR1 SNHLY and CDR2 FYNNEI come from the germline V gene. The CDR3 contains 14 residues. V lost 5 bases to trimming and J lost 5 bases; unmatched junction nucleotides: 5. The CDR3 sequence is CASSWTGSHQPQHF. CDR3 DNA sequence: TGTGCCAGCAGTTGGACAGGGAGTCATCAGCCCCAGCATTTT.

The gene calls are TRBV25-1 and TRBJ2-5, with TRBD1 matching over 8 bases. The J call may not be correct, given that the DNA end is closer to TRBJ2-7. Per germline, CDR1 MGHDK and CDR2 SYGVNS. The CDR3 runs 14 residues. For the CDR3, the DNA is TGTGCCAGCAGCCACAGGGGGATGGCCTACGAGCAGTACTTC. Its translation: CASSHRGMAYEQYF.

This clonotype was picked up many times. CDR3 in amino acids: CASSAGQGSNYGYTF. As DNA, the CDR3 is TGTGCCAGCAGTGCGGGACAGGGCTCTAACTATGGCTACACCTTC. J is TRBJ1-2 and V is TRBV6-5, with 9 bases fitting TRBD1. Trimming took 5 bases from V and 0 from J; bases not matched to a gene: 4. The CDR3 totals 15 residues. Germline V gene sequence: CDR1 MNHEY, CDR2 SVGAGI.

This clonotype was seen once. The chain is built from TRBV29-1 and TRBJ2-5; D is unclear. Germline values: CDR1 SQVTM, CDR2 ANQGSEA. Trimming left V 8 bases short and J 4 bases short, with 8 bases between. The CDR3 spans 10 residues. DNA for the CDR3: TGCAGCCACCATCGAGAGACCCAGTACTTC. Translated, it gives CSHHRETQYF.

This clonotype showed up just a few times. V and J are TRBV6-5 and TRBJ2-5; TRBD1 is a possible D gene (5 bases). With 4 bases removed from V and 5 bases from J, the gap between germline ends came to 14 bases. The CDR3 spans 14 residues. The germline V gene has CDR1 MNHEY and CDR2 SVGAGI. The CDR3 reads CASSSGLTLETQYF. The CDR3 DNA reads TGTGCCAGCAGTTCAGGGTTGACTCTGGAGACCCAGTACTTC.